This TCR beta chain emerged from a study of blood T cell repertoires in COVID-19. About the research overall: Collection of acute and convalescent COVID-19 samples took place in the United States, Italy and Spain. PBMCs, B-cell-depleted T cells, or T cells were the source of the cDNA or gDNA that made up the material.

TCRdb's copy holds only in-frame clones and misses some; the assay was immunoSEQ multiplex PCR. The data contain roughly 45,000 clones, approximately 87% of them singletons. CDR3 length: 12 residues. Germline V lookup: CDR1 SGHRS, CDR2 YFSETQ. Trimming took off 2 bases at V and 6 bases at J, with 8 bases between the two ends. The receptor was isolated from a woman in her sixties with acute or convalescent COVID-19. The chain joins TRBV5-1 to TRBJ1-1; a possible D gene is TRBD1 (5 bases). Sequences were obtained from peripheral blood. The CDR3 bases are TGCGCCAGCAGCTTAGGACACGCTGAAGCTTTCTTT. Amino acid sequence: CASSLGHAEAFF.